Below are 4 T cell receptor beta chains sequenced from a single sample in a study of cytomegalovirus exposure and HLA in healthy donors. The PCR was carried out with 60 Vbeta primers and 13 Jbeta primers. Using immunoSEQ multiplex PCR, the repertoire was profiled, and TCRdb retains in-frame clones only, with some absent. This sample has approximately 76,000 clones; 65% to 85% occur once, and the top ten carry roughly a sixth. The sequenced sample consisted of PBMCs. The receptors were sampled from a woman in her thirties or forties in good health and CMV-seropositive.

This CDR3 is CASSIEGQAKNIQYF. CDR3 in DNA: TGTGCCAGTAGTATAGAGGGGCAGGCGAAAAACATTCAGTACTTC. This chain connects TRBV19 to TRBJ2-4; a weak D match, TRBD1 (5 bases). Germline V gene lookup returns CDR1 LNHDA and CDR2 SQIVND (reference sequence). V was trimmed by 0 bases and J by 4 bases, leaving 10 bases between them. The CDR3 is made up of 15 amino acids.

In its sample, this clone was seen a few times. The J gene is TRBJ2-3, the V gene TRBV6-1, with no clear D. Germline CDR1 and CDR2: MNHNS and SASEGT. There are 12 residues in the CDR3. The V gene lost 0 bases and the J gene lost 6 bases, with 4 bases spanning the gap. CDR3 nucleotides: TGTGCCAGCAGTGAAGCAGCGGATACGCAGTATTTT. This translates into CASSEAADTQYF.

The chain carries TRBV7-2 and TRBJ1-5; maybe TRBD1 (5 bases). Germline loops: CDR1 SGHTA, CDR2 FQGNSA. The CDR3 is made up of 16 amino acids. V lost 0 bases to trimming and J lost 3 bases, with 12 bases between them. As DNA, the CDR3 is TGTGCCAGCAGCTTAGCGGGGGGGAGTATCAATCAGCCCCAGCATTTT. Its translation is CASSLAGGSINQPQHF.

This clone was counted only a few times. This chain joins TRBV5-6 and TRBJ2-5; D perhaps matches TRBD1 (5 bases). The CDR3 is 14 amino acids. V lost 0 bases to trimming and J lost 2 bases, with 8 bases between them. Germline lookup yields CDR1 SGHDT and CDR2 YYEEEE. The CDR3 region has the DNA TGTGCCAGCAGCTTGGCTGGACAACAAGAGACCCAGTACTTC. Its protein product is CASSLAGQQETQYF.